This TCR beta chain emerged from a study of cytomegalovirus exposure and HLA in healthy donors. Findings of the study overall: DRB1 had the most TCR associations and HLA-C the fewest, a later analysis found, with rates varying by HLA locus.

Germline V gene sequence: CDR1 SGHRS, CDR2 YFSETQ. Unmatched junction bases numbered 11, after V lost 4 bases and J lost 9 bases. The CDR3 is 15 residues long. Primers: 60 Vbeta forward and 13 Jbeta reverse. Assay: immunoSEQ multiplex PCR; the TCRdb copy retains only in-frame clones and omits some. Of tens of thousands of clones detected, about two thirds appear once; the ten largest clones hold about 12%. The table lists this clone with a few counts. What it binds is unknown. Sequencing was done on a sample of PBMCs. This clonotype originated in a woman in her thirties or forties in good health and CMV-seropositive. The chain is built from TRBV5-1 and TRBJ2-1; the match to TRBD2 covers 9 bases. The CDR3 reads CASSLGGGGTGEQFF. DNA of the CDR3: TGCGCCAGCAGCCTTGGCGGGGGGGGAACGGGTGAGCAGTTCTTC.